This T cell receptor (beta chain) was identified in a study of control samples from healthy donors and cancer patients (dated by TCRdb to the early 2020s). Library preparation used the immunoSEQ multiplex PCR assay. The source is immuneACCESS, and TCRdb retained only in-frame sequences with V and J called. Part of the clones is not carried over; for the studies checked, unresolved V genes explain less than half of this, and the remainder is unexplained. This sample gives tens of thousands of clones in total; less than 85% of them show up just once. The ten biggest clones cover about 38% of the sample. On this clone itself: It has no known antigen specificity. Base quality data are lacking; no much larger clone is found one base away.

As encoded in the germline V gene (reference sequence), CDR1 is LGHDT while CDR2 is YNNKEL. V and J are truncated by 4 bases and 7 bases respectively, leaving an intervening sequence of 8 bases. The CDR3 starts with the cysteine, ends with the phenylalanine, and has 13 residues. Only CDR3 DNA remains: 39 bases, in frame from the first base. The source is a man aged 65 to 79 with lung cancer. The rearranged chain carries TRBV3-1 (or the pseudogene TRBV3-2) and TRBJ1-6; the D gene is possibly TRBD1, with 5 bases matching. The sequenced sample consisted of PBMCs. The CDR3 region has the sequence CASSPRQNSPLHF. Here is the DNA: TGTGCCAGCAGCCCACGACAGAATTCACCCCTCCACTTT.